This TCR beta chain emerged from a study of cytomegalovirus exposure and HLA in healthy donors. Looking at the study overall: The use of the same platform for the 95 to 150 validation repertoires and the roughly 680 first-cohort repertoires was reported by a later analysis. General study results and limits: The classifier reportedly diagnosed cytomegalovirus status with high sensitivity and specificity. Cytomegalovirus-associated status was assigned to 164 TCR beta chains. For most TCR sequences rarity was the rule, although some public TCRs occurred in many donors.

Regarding this clone: Antigen: not known.

Data came from immunoSEQ multiplex PCR; TCRdb stores just in-frame clones and leaves some out. The sample has over 200,000 clones, about 86% seen once. The CDR3 spans 13 residues. V shed 4 bases and J shed 3 bases, with 10 bases lying between them. Germline loops: CDR1 KGHSH, CDR2 LQKENI. This rearrangement joins TRBV18 to TRBJ2-7; D may be TRBD1 (6 bases). The sample comprised PBMCs. The clonotype was recovered from a woman aged 18 to 35 in good health and CMV-seronegative. The CDR3 nucleotides read TGTGCCAGCTCACGGACAGAGCACTACGAGCAGTACTTC. It specifies CASSRTEHYEQYF.